One sample yielded the 28 T cell receptor beta chains listed below, sequenced in a study of blood T cell repertoires in COVID-19. Generated by immunoSEQ multiplex PCR, the TCRdb table keeps only in-frame clones and is missing some. This sample carries 75,000 to 100,000 clones, around 87% of them seen once, and the ten largest clones take about 20%. The sequenced sample was peripheral blood. Every receptor here comes from a human donor in a cohort sampled during active COVID-19.

The chain links TRBV7-3 to TRBJ2-6, with no clear D. This CDR3 is built from 15 residues. The V and J ends lost 3 bases and 1 base respectively, with 7 bases between them. CDR1 is SGHTA and CDR2 is FQGTGA in the germline V gene. The DNA of the CDR3 is TGTGCCAGCAGCTTGTTTCTGTCTGGGGCCAACGTCCTGACTTTC. Translating it yields CASSLFLSGANVLTF.

The genes are TRBV24-1 and TRBJ2-3; 12 nucleotides align to TRBD1. With V trimmed by 4 bases and J by 3 bases, 10 bases remained unmatched. This CDR3 contains 18 residues. Germline V gene lookup returns CDR1 KGHDR and CDR2 SFDVKD. This chain's CDR3 is CATSDPRDRGLGTDTQYF. CDR3 sequence (DNA): TGTGCCACCAGTGACCCCAGGGACAGGGGGCTAGGGACAGATACGCAGTATTTT.

The genes are TRBV3-1 (or the pseudogene TRBV3-2) and TRBJ2-5; no clear D. Per the germline V gene, CDR1 is LGHDT and CDR2 is YNNKEL (reference sequence). This CDR3 region has 14 residues. V lost 0 bases and J 1 base, leaving 6 bases between the germline ends. The CDR3 coding sequence is TGTGCCAGCAGCCAAGAGAACTTCCAAGAGACCCAGTACTTC. Protein: CASSQENFQETQYF.

The chain combines TRBV18 with TRBJ2-3; the match to TRBD2 covers 7 bases. Per the germline V gene, CDR1 is KGHSH and CDR2 is LQKENI. The CDR3 is 15 amino acids. With V trimmed by 1 base and J by 4 bases, 5 bases remained unmatched. CDR3 residues: CASSPRGGVPDTQYF. In nucleotides, the CDR3 is TGTGCCAGCTCACCACGGGGAGGGGTTCCAGATACGCAGTATTTT.

The chain carries TRBV7-2 and TRBJ2-2; weak D call: TRBD2 (6 bases). V was clipped by 3 bases and J by 2 bases, with 7 bases between them. The CDR3 spans 14 residues. Germline CDR1 reads SGHTA; CDR2 reads FQGNSA. CDR3 residues: CASSLGLNTGELFF. The CDR3, as DNA: TGTGCCAGCAGCTTGGGACTCAACACCGGGGAGCTGTTTTTT.

V gene TRBV5-4 combines with J gene TRBJ2-1; possible D gene TRBD2, 6 bases. The CDR3 runs 14 residues. Per the germline V gene, CDR1 is SGHNT and CDR2 is YYREEE (reference sequence). V shed 0 bases and J shed 9 bases, with 13 bases lying between them. CDR3 in amino acids: CASSLAGEALEQFF. In DNA, the CDR3 is TGTGCCAGCAGCTTGGCGGGAGAGGCCCTTGAGCAGTTCTTC.

The chain combines TRBV7-3 with TRBJ2-2; 7 nucleotides match TRBD1. J gave up 1 base and V 7 bases, and 6 bases lay outside the gene matches. CDR1 is SGHTA and CDR2 is FQGTGA in the germline V gene. This CDR3 region has 15 residues. The CDR3 spells CASTGQALNTGELFF. Written as DNA, the CDR3 is TGTGCCAGCACTGGACAGGCCTTGAACACCGGGGAGCTGTTTTTT. The variable domain in full, with the rest retrieved from reference TRBV7-3 and TRBJ2-2, is GAGVSQTPSNKVTEKGKYVELRCDPISGHTALYWYRQSLGQGPEFLIYFQGTGAADDSGLPNDRFFAVRPEGSVSTLKIQRTERGDSAVYLCASTGQALNTGELFFGEGSRLTVL.

The CDR3 nucleotides read TGTGCCGGACAACAGGGGTACGAGCAGTACTTC. The encoded protein is CAGQQGYEQYF. J is TRBJ2-7 and V is TRBV2; 7 bases fit TRBD1. The CDR3 totals 11 residues. Per germline, CDR1 SNHLY and CDR2 FYNNEI. J gave up 4 bases and V 11 bases, and 5 bases lay outside the gene matches.

The rearrangement links TRBV12-3 or TRBV12-4 to TRBJ2-3; D not resolved. CDR3 length: 12 residues. Deletions cut 4 bases from V and 2 bases from J, with 4 bases between. CDR3 protein: CASSSFTDTQYF. The CDR3 DNA is TGTGCCAGCAGTTCGTTCACAGATACGCAGTATTTT.

This sequence joins TRBV5-1 and TRBJ1-2; TRBD1 matches at 8 bases. CDR3 length equals 17 residues. Per the germline V gene, CDR1 is SGHRS and CDR2 is YFSETQ. Trimming took 0 bases from V and 5 from J; bases not matched to a gene: 12. CDR3 nucleotides: TGCGCCAGCAGCTTGGCCCCGGACAGGGTGAATCGATATGGCTACACCTTC. This translates into CASSLAPDRVNRYGYTF.

Here the CDR3 reads CATSVPAGGQKPPYEQYF. Written as DNA, the CDR3 is TGTGCCACCAGTGTCCCAGCGGGAGGCCAGAAGCCGCCTTACGAGCAGTACTTC. This chain connects TRBV24-1 to TRBJ2-7, with 9 bases that match TRBD2. This CDR3 is 18 amino acids long. The germline V gene has CDR1 KGHDR and CDR2 SFDVKD. V was pared by 5 bases and J by 4 bases, with 17 bases of the junction left unmatched.

The chain joins TRBV14 to TRBJ1-2, with D perhaps matching TRBD1 (6 bases). The CDR3 totals 17 residues. Looked up from germline, CDR1 is SGHDN and CDR2 is FVKESK. V was shortened by 5 bases and J by 1 base, with 20 bases between the two germline ends. CDR3 DNA sequence: TGTGCCAGCAGCGATGGAAGGACAGACCGGCGTAACTATGGCTACACCTTC. Amino acids: CASSDGRTDRRNYGYTF.

The V and J genes are TRBV3-1 (or the pseudogene TRBV3-2) and TRBJ2-7; 11 nucleotides line up with TRBD2. The CDR3 contains 15 residues. The trim removed 4 bases at V and 3 bases at J, leaving 5 bases unmatched. The germline gives CDR1 LGHDT, CDR2 YNNKEL (reference sequence). CDR3 in amino acids: CASSPELAGVYEQYF. CDR3 DNA sequence: TGTGCCAGCAGCCCCGAACTAGCGGGGGTCTACGAGCAGTACTTC.

The V gene is TRBV6-4, the J gene TRBJ2-1; TRBD1 is a possible D gene (5 bases). The ends were cut back, 3 bases at V and 8 bases at J, with 14 bases in the middle. Per germline, CDR1 MRHNA and CDR2 SNTAGT. The CDR3 is 14 residues long. The CDR3 DNA is TGTGCCAGCAGTGAGGTAGCCCAGGGCGATGAGCAGTTCTTC. Its translation is CASSEVAQGDEQFF.

CDR3 sequence reads: CASSSHRDEQFF. DNA for the CDR3: TGTGCCAGCAGCTCTCACAGGGATGAGCAGTTCTTC. The V call is TRBV7-3, the J call TRBJ2-1, with D tentatively TRBD1 (6 bases). CDR1 is SGHTA, CDR2 FQGTGA, per germline. With 4 bases removed from V and 8 bases from J, the gap between germline ends came to 9 bases. The CDR3 has 12 residues.

V is TRBV19 and J is TRBJ1-2; maybe TRBD1 (5 bases). V was pared by 3 bases and J by 4 bases, with 15 bases between. Germline-derived CDR1 and CDR2 are LNHDA and SQIVND (reference sequence). The CDR3 is made up of 15 amino acids. The CDR3: CASSIYPPGPYGYTF. CDR3 coding DNA: TGTGCCAGTAGTATCTACCCTCCAGGGCCCTATGGCTACACCTTC. Looking up the rest from reference TRBV19 and TRBJ1-2 gives the full variable domain: DGGITQSPKYLFRKEGQNVTLSCEQNLNHDAMYWYRQDPGQGLRLIYYSQIVNDFQKGDIAEGYSVSREKKESFPLTVTSAQKNPTAFYLCASSIYPPGPYGYTFGSGTRLTVV.

The chain is built from TRBV6-2 or TRBV6-3 and TRBJ2-7; no firm D call. Between the trimmed V and J ends, which lost 3 bases and 1 base, there was a span of 7 bases. CDR3 length: 13 amino acids. Looked up from germline, CDR1 is MNHEY and CDR2 is SVGEGT. The DNA of the CDR3 is TGTGCCAGCAGTTATGTTTCTTCCTACGAGCAGTACTTC. Its protein is CASSYVSSYEQYF.

V gene TRBV6-1 combines with J gene TRBJ2-5; 12 bases align to TRBD1. The V gene end was trimmed by 2 bases and the J gene end by 4 bases; junction bases not matched to a gene: 5. CDR3 length: 16 amino acids. Germline V CDR1 and CDR2: MNHNS, SASEGT. The CDR3 loop is CASSELGQGAIETQYF. As DNA, the CDR3 is TGTGCCAGCAGTGAATTGGGACAGGGGGCTATAGAGACCCAGTACTTC.

The chain couples TRBV3-1 (or the pseudogene TRBV3-2) to TRBJ2-7; D not certain. V lost 0 bases, J lost 6 bases, and 18 bases lay in between. CDR1 LGHDT and CDR2 YNNKEL come from the germline V gene (reference sequence). The CDR3 sequence is 16 residues long. The CDR3 coding sequence is TGTGCCAGCAGCCAAGATTATGACGGTCCCCGGGTCGAGCAGTACTTC. As protein: CASSQDYDGPRVEQYF.

The rearrangement joins TRBV7-8 to TRBJ2-1; the match to TRBD2 covers 10 bases. The V and J ends lost 2 bases and 8 bases, in that order; junction bases with no gene match: 9. This CDR3 spans 16 amino acids. Germline values: CDR1 SGHVS, CDR2 FQNEAQ. The DNA of the CDR3 is TGTGCCAGCAGCTTATTGCTAGCGGGAGTAATCCATGAGCAGTTCTTC. This codes for CASSLLLAGVIHEQFF.

Details on this clone: At one end, the junction sequence differs from germline, possibly due to a read error. This rearrangement joins TRBV19 to TRBJ2-5; 13 bases fit TRBD2. This CDR3 is 13 amino acids long. CDR1 and CDR2 from the germline V gene are LNHDA and SQIVND (reference sequence). Written as DNA, the CDR3 is TGTGCCAGTAGTCCCCCGGGACTAGCGGGACTCCACTTC. This translates into CASSPPGLAGLHF.

This sequence joins TRBV24-1 and TRBJ2-5; the match to TRBD1 covers 11 bases. Looked up from germline, CDR1 is KGHDR and CDR2 is SFDVKD. V gave up 4 bases and J gave up 1 base; unmatched junction bases: 4. This CDR3 is built from 16 residues. The CDR3 region has the DNA TGTGCCACCAGTGAGACGGGACAGGGGGTCCAAGAGACCCAGTACTTC. Amino acids: CATSETGQGVQETQYF.

The rearrangement uses TRBV7-8 and TRBJ2-3; the match to TRBD2 covers 7 bases. This CDR3 region has 16 residues. CDR1 and CDR2 from the germline V gene are SGHVS and FQNEAQ. The V gene end was trimmed by 1 base and the J gene end by 3 bases; junction bases not matched to a gene: 7. The CDR3: CASSLVSGRETDTQYF. CDR3 sequence (DNA): TGTGCCAGCAGCTTAGTGTCAGGGAGGGAGACAGATACGCAGTATTTT.

The genes are TRBV6-9 and TRBJ2-7, with 7 bases that match TRBD2. This CDR3 comprises 18 residues. V lost 9 bases to trimming and J lost 7 bases; unmatched junction nucleotides: 27. Germline V gene sequence: CDR1 MNHGY, CDR2 SVAAGI. The CDR3 is CASRLRPKIPAGSLEQYF. The CDR3 DNA is TGTGCCAGTCGCCTCCGGCCTAAAATCCCAGCGGGATCTCTGGAGCAGTACTTC.

This rearrangement joins TRBV27 to TRBJ1-2; 7 nucleotides line up with TRBD1. Trimming cost V 1 base and J 6 bases; bases outside gene matches: 20. Germline values: CDR1 MNHEY, CDR2 SMNVEV (reference sequence). The CDR3 loop spans 19 amino acids. As DNA, the CDR3 is TGTGCCAGCAGTTTATTCCGGAAGGCCTTGGGGGCAGGGGGAGATGGCTACACCTTC. This sequence encodes CASSLFRKALGAGGDGYTF.

The chain employs TRBV3-1 (or the pseudogene TRBV3-2) and TRBJ2-1, with 7 bases that match TRBD2. Per germline, CDR1 LGHDT and CDR2 YNNKEL (reference sequence). The ends lost 2 bases at V and 7 bases at J; junction bases unmatched: 8. The CDR3 is 15 residues long. CDR3 protein: CASSQWLAVGNEQFF. The DNA for the CDR3 is TGTGCCAGCAGCCAATGGCTAGCGGTCGGGAATGAGCAGTTCTTC.

This rearrangement joins TRBV6-4 to TRBJ2-3, with 7 bases that match TRBD2. Unmatched junction bases numbered 7, after V lost 3 bases and J lost 1 base. CDR1 is MRHNA, CDR2 SNTAGT, per germline. The CDR3 is made up of 16 amino acids. In DNA, the CDR3 is TGTGCCAGCAGTGAGGGCCAGCGGGATGGCACAGATACGCAGTATTTT. Its translation: CASSEGQRDGTDTQYF.

The chain couples TRBV7-9 to TRBJ2-7, with D possibly being TRBD2 (7 bases). Germline CDR1 and CDR2: SEHNR and FQNEAQ (reference sequence). Trimming stripped 1 base from V and 1 base from J, with 17 bases between. The CDR3 covers 17 residues. As DNA, the CDR3 is TGTGCCAGCAGCTTAGTGAGAGGGGGGGACGGTTCCTACGAGCAGTACTTC. Residues: CASSLVRGGDGSYEQYF.